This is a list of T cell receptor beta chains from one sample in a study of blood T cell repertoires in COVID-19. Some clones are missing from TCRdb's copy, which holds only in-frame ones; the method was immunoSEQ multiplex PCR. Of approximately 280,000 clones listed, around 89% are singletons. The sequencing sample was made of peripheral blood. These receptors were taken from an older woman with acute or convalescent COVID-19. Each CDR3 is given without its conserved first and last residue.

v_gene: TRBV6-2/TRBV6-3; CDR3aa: ASSAGTGRYGNQPQH
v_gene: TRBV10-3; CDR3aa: AIRDRDTNYGYT
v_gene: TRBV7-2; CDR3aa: ASSPRDRRSEKLF
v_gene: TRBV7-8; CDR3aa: ASSLAGGRGELF
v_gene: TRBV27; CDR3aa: ASREGDRSFGSPLH
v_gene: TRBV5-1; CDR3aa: ASSLVGGGNNQPQH
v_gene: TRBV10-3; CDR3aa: AIRKGQNYGYT
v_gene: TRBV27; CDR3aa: ASSRQIGGGNIQY
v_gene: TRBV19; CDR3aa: ASSMGRLNTEAF
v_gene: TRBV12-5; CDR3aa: ASGLARDTEAF
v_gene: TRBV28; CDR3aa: ASHRGLRDTEAF
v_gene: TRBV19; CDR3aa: ASRRDRYGYT
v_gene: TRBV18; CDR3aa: ASSPLRDEPQH
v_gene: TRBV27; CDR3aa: ASSLSTVAGYEQY
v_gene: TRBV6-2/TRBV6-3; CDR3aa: ASSYLYGTLSYEQY
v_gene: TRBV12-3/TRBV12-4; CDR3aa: ASSYPGSYEQY
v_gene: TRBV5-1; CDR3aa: ASSLPGEAF
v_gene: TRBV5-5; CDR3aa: ASSLKFADYRSNEQF
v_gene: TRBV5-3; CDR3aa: ARSSVPYGHTQY
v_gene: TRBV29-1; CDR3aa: SVAATANTEAF
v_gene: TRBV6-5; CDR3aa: ASSGDSATNEKLF
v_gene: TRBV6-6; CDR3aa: ASTLTNTEAF
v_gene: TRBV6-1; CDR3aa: ASSALGTGENYGYT
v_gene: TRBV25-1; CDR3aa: ASSEWGGEQY
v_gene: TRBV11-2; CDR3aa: ASSPQSSYNEQF
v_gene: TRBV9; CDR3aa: ASSGTGGNSPLH
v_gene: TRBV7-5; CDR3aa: VRSTGQGFETQY
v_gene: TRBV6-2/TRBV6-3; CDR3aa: ASSYRTGNSYEQY
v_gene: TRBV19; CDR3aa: ASTGRDNEKLF
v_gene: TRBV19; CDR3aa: ASSIQGHNLGYEQY
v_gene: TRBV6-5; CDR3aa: ASGGGLDNQPQH
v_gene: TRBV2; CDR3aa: ASSAEGLNGEQF
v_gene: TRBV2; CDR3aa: ASTATANTEAF
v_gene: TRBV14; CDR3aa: ASSLEPDYGYT
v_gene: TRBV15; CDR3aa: ATSRDPSPNEQF
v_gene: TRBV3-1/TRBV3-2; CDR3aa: ASSQDPGGASPGANVLT
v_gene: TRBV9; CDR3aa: ASSVVAGGNTGELF
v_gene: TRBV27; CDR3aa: ASSFAGVDYGYT
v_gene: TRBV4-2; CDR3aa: ASSIPGQGPTEAF
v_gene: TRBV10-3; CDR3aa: AISEGTDYGYT
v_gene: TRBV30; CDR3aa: AWSGTPSNQPQH
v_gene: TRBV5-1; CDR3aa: ASSLAVQALEQF
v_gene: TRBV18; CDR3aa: ASSPGGDNSPLH
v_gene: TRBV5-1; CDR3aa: ASSPNTGEETQY
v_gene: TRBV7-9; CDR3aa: ASSLNGRGVIPEAF
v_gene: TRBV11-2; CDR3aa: ASSYLLVGRRLVEQY
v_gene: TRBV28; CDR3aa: ASSTPDRDNEQF
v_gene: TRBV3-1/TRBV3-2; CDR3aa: ASSQNTGRGDTDTQY
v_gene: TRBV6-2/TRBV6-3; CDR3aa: ASSRDSANYGYT